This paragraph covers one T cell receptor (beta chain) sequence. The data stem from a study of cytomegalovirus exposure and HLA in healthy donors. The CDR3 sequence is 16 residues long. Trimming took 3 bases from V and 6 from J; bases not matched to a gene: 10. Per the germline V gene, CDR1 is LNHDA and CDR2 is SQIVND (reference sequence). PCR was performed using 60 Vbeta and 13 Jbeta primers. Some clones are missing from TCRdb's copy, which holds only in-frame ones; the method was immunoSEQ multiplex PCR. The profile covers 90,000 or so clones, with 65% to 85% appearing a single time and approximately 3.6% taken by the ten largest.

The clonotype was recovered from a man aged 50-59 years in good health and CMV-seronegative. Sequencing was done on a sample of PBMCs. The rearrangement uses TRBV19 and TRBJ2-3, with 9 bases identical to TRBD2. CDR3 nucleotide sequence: TGTGCCAGTAGTATCCTCACCGGGACTAGCATCGATACGCAGTATTTT. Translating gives CASSILTGTSIDTQYF.